The T cell receptor (beta chain) under discussion was sequenced for a study of T cell changes during pregnancy in multiple sclerosis. Clones were sequenced by immunoSEQ multiplex PCR, and TCRdb holds only the in-frame ones, with some missing. The profile covers about 89,000 clones, with about 91% appearing a single time and about 2% taken by the ten largest. Germline CDR1 SNHLY, CDR2 FYNNEI. V lost 4 bases and J 4 bases, leaving 7 bases between the germline ends. CDR3 length equals 13 residues. The V and J genes are TRBV2 and TRBJ2-2; D gene unclear. This TCR was sampled from a female donor in good health, enrolled as a control in a pregnancy study. The specimen was peripheral blood, collected after pregnancy. The CDR3 loop is CASSGRFTGELFF. CDR3 in DNA: TGTGCCAGCAGTGGCCGGTTCACCGGGGAGCTGTTTTTT.